This T cell receptor (beta chain) was found in a study of CD8 T cells in ankylosing spondylitis. Making use of molecular barcodes, quantitative 5'-RACE generated TCR beta libraries. TCRdb ran MiXCR on the 5' RACE reads and lists one entry per CDR3 protein. Found here are around 230,000 distinct CDR3 sequences, around 8% of them singletons; the top ten hold roughly 5%. The V segment lost 6 bases and the J segment 0 bases; nucleotides outside the gene matches: 17. This CDR3 has 19 amino acids. Germline V gives CDR1 LGHNA, CDR2 YNFKEQ. This chain uses TRBV4-2 with TRBJ2-7; 10 bases map to TRBD2. This clonotype originated in a female donor with ankylosing spondylitis or in good health (not recorded which). The sample taken for sequencing was blood, either unsorted or a sorted T cell fraction (not recorded which). In nucleotides, the CDR3 is TGTGCCAGCAGTCCAGGGGGACCGGGACTAGCGAGAAGCTCCTACGAGCAGTACTTC. This sequence encodes CASSPGGPGLARSSYEQYF.